This T cell receptor (beta chain) came from a study of tumor-infiltrating lymphocytes in localized non-small cell lung cancer. General study points: Only some patients had TCR sequencing, depending on available tissue.

The CDR3 loop spans 14 amino acids. V lost 4 bases and J 1 base, leaving 10 bases between the germline ends. Germline-derived CDR1 and CDR2 are SGHRS and YFSETQ. Concerning this clone itself: Its antigen is unknown.

Assay: immunoSEQ multiplex PCR; the TCRdb copy retains only in-frame clones and omits some. The repertoire holds 10,000 to 15,000 clones, with approximately 85% as singletons. The sequence derives from a human donor with non-small cell lung cancer. V gene TRBV5-1 combines with J gene TRBJ2-3; no firm D call. The specimen sequenced was uninvolved lung tissue not adjacent to the tumor. The CDR3 sequence is CASSQQYRTDTQYF. DNA for the CDR3: TGCGCCAGCAGCCAGCAGTACCGCACAGATACGCAGTATTTT.